The subject of this entry is one T cell receptor (beta chain). Its binding antigen is unknown. Qualities for individual bases were not recorded, and no much larger clone is one base off. Relative to germline, V is missing 5 bases and J is missing 7 bases, with 12 bases of the junction outside any gene match. The CDR1 and CDR2 encoded by the germline V gene are MDHEN and SYDVKM. The cysteine opens and the phenylalanine closes a CDR3 of 15 amino acids. The entry retains the CDR3 DNA only, 45 bases that are in frame from base 1. This specimen comes from a study of shared clonotypes between healthy human individuals (dated by TCRdb to about 2020). A note on the overall study: The cohort comprised two women and three men aged 18 to 49 years. Per donor, three plates each were used for CD4 naive and CD4 memory, two for CD8 naive, and one for CD8 memory. To estimate repertoire size and how much clonotype sharing occurs between individuals, the study deeply sequenced the blood TCR repertoires of five healthy adults. Libraries were prepared and TCR repertoires were sequenced by different laboratories using diverse techniques, in order to increase sequencing depth and limit assay-specific biases. Each donor's leukapheresis produced roughly between roughly 0.94 and 9.5 billion PBMCs. What the work shows at the level of the full study, not this receptor alone: The small number of donors limited the genetic and exposure-history diversity represented. Estimated clonotype richness was generally larger for naive than for memory subsets. Even with the large sequencing depth, rarefaction of the sorted-subset datasets indicated that sequencing was incomplete. Compared with non-shared clonotypes, clonotypes shared by all four sorted-subset donors had higher generation probabilities. Pairwise subsampling indicated that sequencing depth was expected to affect the degree of clonotype sharing among donors. Only blood was sampled, and tissue TCR repertoires likely differ from those in blood. Across a few donors, approximately 5% of naive CD4, roughly 3.5% of naive CD8, roughly 2.3% of memory CD4, and roughly 0.4% of memory CD8 clonotypes were shared.

Using the deep immunoSEQ assay, multiplex PCR amplified TCR CDR3 regions from genomic DNA. Extracted genomic DNA from each cell subset was distributed evenly across all wells of several immunoSEQ 96-well plates, and each plate was treated as a replicate. For sorted subsets, about 200 ng genomic DNA, equal to 25,000 to 35,000 T cell genomes, was loaded into each replicate PCR. Purified libraries were quantified with a Qubit 3.0 fluorometer, sized on a Bioanalyzer 2100, and re-quantified with the KAPA Library Quantification kit. A separate single-read 150-cycle Illumina NextSeq 550 flow cell was used to sequence each immunoSEQ 96-well plate. The authors' analysis ran thus. The immunoSEQ output contained only junctional sequences without quality scores, so filtering could not match that applied to full-length reads. Sequences were annotated with PyIR, a Python wrapper for IgBLAST v1.9, and V/J genes and CDR3 were assigned using IMGT germline references. Reads were filtered out if the reads had weak V/J assignments (E-value above 1e-6), no CDR3, stop codons, out-of-frame junctions, or ambiguous translated residues. V3J clonotypes were defined as sequences sharing the same inferred V gene, J gene, and CDR3 amino acid sequence. Percentage overlap between repertoires was computed as shared unique clonotypes divided by the size of the smaller repertoire. Repertoire richness was assessed with RTK rarefaction, the Chao1 estimator, and Recon v2.1 estimates of unobserved clonotypes. Generation probabilities were computed with OLGA for all TCRbeta clonotypes obtained by the gDNA method from a handful of donors. The immuneACCESS repertoire file appears here via TCRdb, limited to in-frame rearrangements. These files lack a portion of the clones; in checked studies, under half of the deficit traces to unresolved V genes, and the cause of the others is not known. V and J calls and clone size are copied from that table; D and trimming were computed from the DNA. The sample has about 2.3 million clones on record, roughly 90% of them singletons. 0.37% of the sample is held by the ten biggest clonotypes.

Healthy HIV-negative adults with no recently reported acute infections or vaccinations were included as donors. Every donor was a Caucasian adult living in Nashville, Tennessee, USA. Magnetic negative selection was used to enrich CD4+ T cells, after which naive cells were positively selected on CD45RA and the negative fraction became the memory subset. Blood was collected by leukapheresis, and PBMCs were isolated by Ficoll-Histopaque density gradient centrifugation and then cryopreserved in liquid nitrogen vapor phase. Analytical flow cytometry was used to check the purity and quantity of every magnetically sorted T cell population. Each sorted fraction had its genomic DNA isolated and then quantified by UV absorbance on a Nanodrop 2000c.

This clonotype was sampled from a man between 18 and 29 years old in good health. Some clones in this sample may be carry-over from other donors' samples. The sequence joins TRBV28 to TRBJ1-2; 8 central nucleotides agree with TRBD1. Sequencing was carried out using naive CD4+ T cells from PBMCs. In the paper's terms, the cell subset or site label means: CD45RA+ positively selected. The DNA sequence follows: TGTGCCAGCAGTCTCATTGACAGGGGACGGGCTGGCTACACCTTC. This encodes CASSLIDRGRAGYTF.